This T cell receptor (beta chain) originates from a study of cytomegalovirus exposure and HLA in healthy donors. Regarding the study as a whole: Later analysis suggested links between common viral pathogens and several top significant clusters.

Comments on this clone: No antigen is known for it.

In the PCR, 60 Vbeta and 13 Jbeta primers were used. Produced via immunoSEQ multiplex PCR; TCRdb's table is partial and in-frame only. The table lists 120,000 or so clones, around 80% of them singletons. The sequence derives from a man aged 50-59 years in good health and CMV-seronegative. What was sequenced was PBMCs.

The CDR3 DNA is TGTGCCAGCAGCGACCCGGGACACTCCTACGAGCAGTACTTC. Translated, it gives CASSDPGHSYEQYF. The chain links TRBV9 to TRBJ2-7, with TRBD1 as a possible D gene (6 bases). This CDR3 is 14 amino acids long. Germline values: CDR1 SGDLS, CDR2 YYNGEE. With 3 bases removed from V and 0 bases from J, the gap between germline ends came to 10 bases.